Shown below are 25 T cell receptor beta chains from a single sample sequenced in a study of CD8 T cells in Susac syndrome. The RNA, 0.5 to 1 ug, was put through reverse transcription using random hexamers. TCRdb ran MiXCR on the immunoSEQ multiplex PCR reads and lists one entry per CDR3 protein. The sample lists approximately 150,000 distinct CDR3 sequences, 75% to 90% occurring once. The sequencing sample was made of CD8+ T cells from PBMCs. All receptors derive from a human donor with multiple sclerosis.

The genes are TRBV20-1 and TRBJ1-4; 7 positions match TRBD1. Trimming took 0 bases from V and 12 from J; bases not matched to a gene: 16. CDR1 DFQATT and CDR2 SNEGSKA come from the germline V gene (reference sequence). This CDR3 is built from 16 residues. The CDR3 reads CSARDRRSAGRGELFF. CDR3 nucleotides: TGCAGTGCTAGAGATCGGAGGTCGGCAGGCAGGGGGGAACTGTTTTTT.

The chain combines TRBV16 with TRBJ2-1, with 10 bases fitting TRBD1. Losses at the gene ends were 4 bases for V and 8 bases for J; bases not matched to a gene: 11. This CDR3 is 16 amino acids long. Germline V gives CDR1 KGHSY, CDR2 FQNENV. The CDR3 DNA follows: TGTGCCAGCAGCCCTCGACAGGGGGCGAGGAGGGATGAGCAGTTCTTC. It encodes CASSPRQGARRDEQFF.

The chain combines TRBV7-9 with TRBJ1-1; no clear D. The CDR3 is made up of 13 amino acids. Trimming removed 0 bases at V and 7 bases at J, with 9 bases between. From germline, CDR1 is SEHNR and CDR2 FQNEAQ (reference sequence). The CDR3 nucleotides are TGTGCCAGCAGCTTAGCGCTGGCAGATGAAGCTTTCTTT. Amino acids: CASSLALADEAFF. The entire variable domain, with the rest obtained from reference TRBV7-9 and TRBJ1-1, is as follows: DTGVSQNPRHKITKRGQNVTFRCDPISEHNRLYWYRQTLGQGPEFLTYFQNEAQLEKSRLLSDRFSAERPKGSFSTLEIQRTEQGDSAMYLCASSLALADEAFFGQGTRLTVV.

This clonotype was seen only a few times. The gene calls are TRBV28 and TRBJ2-7; D remains ambiguous. The length of the CDR3 is 13 residues. V was cut by 3 bases and J by 3 bases, with 9 bases left in between. Germline CDR1 and CDR2: MDHEN and SYDVKM. The CDR3 sequence is CASSLRTNYEQYF. The DNA of the CDR3 is TGTGCCAGCAGTTTGCGCACAAACTACGAGCAGTACTTC.

V usage is TRBV19 and J usage is TRBJ1-1; D gene unclear. Trimming removed 7 bases from V and 5 bases from J, with 20 bases in between. The CDR3 has 15 residues. Germline V gene lookup returns CDR1 LNHDA and CDR2 SQIVND (reference sequence). CDR3 in amino acids: CASTRGSNMGTEAFF. The CDR3 nucleotides read TGTGCCAGTACTCGGGGATCAAATATGGGAACTGAAGCTTTCTTT.

This sequence joins TRBV3-1 and TRBJ2-1, with no clear D. Trimming removed 1 base at V and 2 bases at J, with 9 bases between. In germline, CDR1 is LGHDT, CDR2 YNNKEL (reference sequence). This CDR3 has 15 amino acids. The CDR3: CASSQAVGPYNEQFF. CDR3 sequence (DNA): TGTGCCAGCAGCCAAGCTGTCGGACCCTACAATGAGCAGTTCTTC.

The chain recombines TRBV24-1 with TRBJ2-1; D possibly corresponds to TRBD1 (5 bases). V was pared by 6 bases and J by 7 bases, with 18 bases between. The CDR3 runs to 15 residues. Germline CDR1 and CDR2: KGHDR and SFDVKD. The CDR3 DNA sequence: TGTGCCACCAGTACCACAGCCAGGGCAACGAATGAGCAGTTCTTC. It codes for CATSTTARATNEQFF.

The J gene is TRBJ1-2, the V gene TRBV7-9; 7 bases line up with TRBD1. The CDR3 loop spans 15 amino acids. Germline V gene sequence: CDR1 SEHNR, CDR2 FQNEAQ (reference sequence). The V and J ends lost 1 base and 5 bases, in that order; junction bases with no gene match: 7. CDR3 loop: CASSLGDSKTYGYTF. DNA for the CDR3: TGTGCCAGCAGCTTAGGGGACAGTAAAACTTATGGCTACACCTTC.

The chain joins TRBV6-1 to TRBJ2-6; possible D gene TRBD1, 6 bases. The CDR3 loop spans 18 amino acids. V gave up 5 bases and J gave up 0 bases, with 17 bases separating them. CDR1 is MNHNS, CDR2 SASEGT, per germline. The CDR3 sequence is CASSPLTGFPSGANVLTF. The DNA for the CDR3 is TGTGCCAGCAGTCCTCTAACAGGGTTCCCCTCTGGGGCCAACGTCCTGACTTTC.

The chain carries TRBV12-3 or TRBV12-4 and TRBJ2-2, with D perhaps TRBD2 (5 bases). V was pared by 3 bases and J by 1 base, with 21 bases between. This CDR3 has 19 residues. The chain's CDR3 is CASSFSGRESEKNTGELFF. CDR3 nucleotide sequence: TGTGCCAGCAGTTTTTCCGGTAGGGAGTCCGAAAAGAACACCGGGGAGCTGTTTTTT.

This clonotype has a handful of counts. The rearrangement links TRBV6-1 to TRBJ2-1, with unresolved D. Trimming pared 6 bases from V and 6 bases from J, leaving 9 bases between. This CDR3 spans 12 amino acids. Per germline, CDR1 MNHNS and CDR2 SASEGT. CDR3 protein: CASRSLGNEQFF. The CDR3 DNA reads TGTGCCAGCAGGAGTCTGGGCAATGAGCAGTTCTTC.

This clonotype has a single count. This chain connects TRBV15 to TRBJ2-7; TRBD2 is a possible D gene (5 bases). The CDR3 totals 16 residues. Germline V gene data show CDR1 as LNHNV and CDR2 as YYDKDF (reference sequence). The V and J ends lost 0 bases and 0 bases respectively, with 12 bases between them. The CDR3 DNA follows: TGTGCCACCAGCAGAGATTGGCCGGGGAGCTCCTACGAGCAGTACTTC. Residues: CATSRDWPGSSYEQYF.

The chain uses TRBV20-1 and TRBJ2-1; no firm D call. The CDR3 loop spans 13 amino acids. In germline, CDR1 is DFQATT, CDR2 SNEGSKA (reference sequence). The V end was cut by 6 bases, the J end by 2 bases, with 11 bases between. CDR3 nucleotides: TGCAGTGCCAATCCGCTCGCCTACAATGAGCAGTTCTTC. The encoded protein is CSANPLAYNEQFF.

This chain joins TRBV7-9 and TRBJ1-4; 8 bases match TRBD1. Trimming removed 4 bases from V and 3 bases from J; junction bases left unmatched: 7. Germline V gene sequence: CDR1 SEHNR, CDR2 FQNEAQ (reference sequence). This CDR3 comprises 16 residues. DNA of the CDR3: TGTGCCAGCAGCTCCTGGACAGGGCGGGCTAATGAAAAACTGTTTTTT. As protein: CASSSWTGRANEKLFF. Supplemented by reference TRBV7-9 and TRBJ1-4, the full variable domain reads DTGVSQNPRHKITKRGQNVTFRCDPISEHNRLYWYRQTLGQGPEFLTYFQNEAQLEKSRLLSDRFSAERPKGSFSTLEIQRTEQGDSAMYLCASSSWTGRANEKLFFGSGTQLSVL.

The gene calls are TRBV4-3 and TRBJ2-3; D could derive from TRBD1 or TRBD2 (6 bases each). Trimming cost V 0 bases and J 2 bases, with 18 bases left between them. This CDR3 comprises 18 residues. The V gene's germline CDR1 is LGHNA and CDR2 YSLEER. CDR3 protein: CASSQDMWGARFTDTQYF. The DNA of the CDR3 is TGCGCCAGCAGCCAAGATATGTGGGGGGCGCGGTTCACAGATACGCAGTATTTT.

V and J are TRBV4-1 and TRBJ1-5; D is unclear. Trimming stripped 9 bases from V and 2 bases from J, with 11 bases between. The CDR3 totals 13 residues. CDR1 and CDR2 from the germline V gene are MGHRA and YSYEKL. Here the CDR3 DNA reads TGCGCCAGTTCACGGGCAGGCAATCAGCCCCAGCATTTT. Residues: CASSRAGNQPQHF.

The J gene is TRBJ2-2, the V gene TRBV18; 9 nucleotides match TRBD1. The germline gives CDR1 KGHSH, CDR2 LQKENI. This CDR3 region has 18 residues. The V gene end was trimmed by 3 bases and the J gene end by 7 bases; junction bases not matched to a gene: 15. The CDR3 DNA sequence: TGTGCCAGCTCACCGTTAACGATCCGGGACAGGGTATACGGGGAGCTGTTTTTT. The encoded protein is CASSPLTIRDRVYGELFF.

The chain has TRBV2 and TRBJ1-3; D gene unclear. The CDR3 covers 16 residues. Germline CDR1 is SNHLY and CDR2 is FYNNEI. Trimming removed 6 bases from V and 8 bases from J, with 23 bases in between. In DNA form, the CDR3 reads TGTGCCAGCAGACGAGAAGTAGGCGCATATGGGGACACCATATATTTT. Amino acid sequence: CASRREVGAYGDTIYF. Full variable domain (missing parts from reference TRBV2 and TRBJ1-3): EPEVTQTPSHQVTQMGQEVILRCVPISNHLYFYWYRQILGQKVEFLVSFYNNEISEKSEIFDDQFSVERPDGSNFTLKIRSTKLEDSAMYFCASRREVGAYGDTIYFGEGSWLTVV.

The CDR3 sequence: CASSSFTDRVDLGGETQYF. The CDR3 nucleotides read TGTGCCAGCAGCTCATTTACCGACAGGGTCGACCTCGGGGGGGAGACCCAGTACTTC. V usage is TRBV7-9 and J usage is TRBJ2-5, with D possibly being TRBD1 or TRBD2 (7 bases each). The CDR3 spans 19 residues. The V gene lost 4 bases and the J gene lost 5 bases, with 29 bases spanning the gap. The germline V gene encodes CDR1 SEHNR and CDR2 FQNEAQ (reference sequence).

This clonotype appeared a few times. The chain links TRBV27 to TRBJ1-1, with 10 bases lining up with TRBD1. The V gene's germline CDR1 is MNHEY and CDR2 SMNVEV (reference sequence). This CDR3 is built from 14 residues. J lost 1 base, V lost 4 bases, and 0 bases had no gene match. The CDR3 loop reads CASSWTGGNTEAFF. CDR3 bases: TGTGCCAGCAGTTGGACAGGGGGGAACACTGAAGCTTTCTTT.

This rearrangement joins TRBV19 to TRBJ2-1; the D is unclear. V lost 1 base and J lost 4, with 14 bases in between. There are 16 residues in the CDR3. The germline V gene has CDR1 LNHDA and CDR2 SQIVND (reference sequence). In DNA, the CDR3 is TGTGCCAGTAGTATAGCCCAGTTCTCCGGATACAATGAGCAGTTCTTC. This gives the protein CASSIAQFSGYNEQFF.

The J gene is TRBJ2-5, the V gene TRBV9, with TRBD2 identical over 11 bases. Germline loops: CDR1 SGDLS, CDR2 YYNGEE. The CDR3 sequence is 18 residues long. The trim removed 4 bases at V and 1 base at J, leaving 12 bases unmatched. In DNA form, the CDR3 reads TGTGCCAGCAGCCCCTGGGACCTAGCGGGAGGAGGCCAAGAGACCCAGTACTTC. This encodes CASSPWDLAGGGQETQYF.

This rearrangement joins TRBV30 to TRBJ1-1, with 7 bases matching TRBD1. Looked up from germline, CDR1 is GTSNPN and CDR2 is SVGIG (reference sequence). Losses at the gene ends were 5 bases for V and 1 base for J; bases not matched to a gene: 4. This CDR3 has 13 amino acids. The CDR3 protein is CAWGGTANTEAFF. CDR3 DNA sequence: TGTGCCTGGGGGGGGACAGCGAACACTGAAGCTTTCTTT.

This rearrangement joins TRBV5-4 to TRBJ2-7; D is uncertain. The ends were cut back, 4 bases at V and 1 base at J, with 9 bases in the middle. CDR3 size: 13 residues. Germline V CDR1 and CDR2: SGHNT, YYREEE (reference sequence). In nucleotides, the CDR3 is TGTGCCAGCAGCCTTCAGGTGTCCTACGAGCAGTACTTC. It yields the protein CASSLQVSYEQYF.

The chain couples TRBV28 to TRBJ2-5, with no clear D. The CDR3 is 14 amino acids. The V and J ends lost 5 bases and 3 bases respectively, with 13 bases between them. In germline, CDR1 is MDHEN, CDR2 SYDVKM. DNA for the CDR3: TGTGCCAGCAGTCCTCGGTGGCTAAAAGAGACCCAGTACTTC. It is translated as CASSPRWLKETQYF.